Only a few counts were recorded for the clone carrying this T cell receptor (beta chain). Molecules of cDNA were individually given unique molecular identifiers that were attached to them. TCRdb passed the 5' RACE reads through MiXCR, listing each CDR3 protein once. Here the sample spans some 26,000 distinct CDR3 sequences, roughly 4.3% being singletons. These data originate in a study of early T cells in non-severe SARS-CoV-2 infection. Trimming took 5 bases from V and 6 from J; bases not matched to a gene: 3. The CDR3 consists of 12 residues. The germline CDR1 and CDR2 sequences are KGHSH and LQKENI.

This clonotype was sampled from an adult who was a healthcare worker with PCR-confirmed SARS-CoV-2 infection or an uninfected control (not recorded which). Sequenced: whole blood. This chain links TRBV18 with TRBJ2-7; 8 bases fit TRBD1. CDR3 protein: CASSDDRGEQYV. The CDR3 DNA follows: TGTGCCAGCTCAGACGACAGGGGCGAGCAGTACGTC.